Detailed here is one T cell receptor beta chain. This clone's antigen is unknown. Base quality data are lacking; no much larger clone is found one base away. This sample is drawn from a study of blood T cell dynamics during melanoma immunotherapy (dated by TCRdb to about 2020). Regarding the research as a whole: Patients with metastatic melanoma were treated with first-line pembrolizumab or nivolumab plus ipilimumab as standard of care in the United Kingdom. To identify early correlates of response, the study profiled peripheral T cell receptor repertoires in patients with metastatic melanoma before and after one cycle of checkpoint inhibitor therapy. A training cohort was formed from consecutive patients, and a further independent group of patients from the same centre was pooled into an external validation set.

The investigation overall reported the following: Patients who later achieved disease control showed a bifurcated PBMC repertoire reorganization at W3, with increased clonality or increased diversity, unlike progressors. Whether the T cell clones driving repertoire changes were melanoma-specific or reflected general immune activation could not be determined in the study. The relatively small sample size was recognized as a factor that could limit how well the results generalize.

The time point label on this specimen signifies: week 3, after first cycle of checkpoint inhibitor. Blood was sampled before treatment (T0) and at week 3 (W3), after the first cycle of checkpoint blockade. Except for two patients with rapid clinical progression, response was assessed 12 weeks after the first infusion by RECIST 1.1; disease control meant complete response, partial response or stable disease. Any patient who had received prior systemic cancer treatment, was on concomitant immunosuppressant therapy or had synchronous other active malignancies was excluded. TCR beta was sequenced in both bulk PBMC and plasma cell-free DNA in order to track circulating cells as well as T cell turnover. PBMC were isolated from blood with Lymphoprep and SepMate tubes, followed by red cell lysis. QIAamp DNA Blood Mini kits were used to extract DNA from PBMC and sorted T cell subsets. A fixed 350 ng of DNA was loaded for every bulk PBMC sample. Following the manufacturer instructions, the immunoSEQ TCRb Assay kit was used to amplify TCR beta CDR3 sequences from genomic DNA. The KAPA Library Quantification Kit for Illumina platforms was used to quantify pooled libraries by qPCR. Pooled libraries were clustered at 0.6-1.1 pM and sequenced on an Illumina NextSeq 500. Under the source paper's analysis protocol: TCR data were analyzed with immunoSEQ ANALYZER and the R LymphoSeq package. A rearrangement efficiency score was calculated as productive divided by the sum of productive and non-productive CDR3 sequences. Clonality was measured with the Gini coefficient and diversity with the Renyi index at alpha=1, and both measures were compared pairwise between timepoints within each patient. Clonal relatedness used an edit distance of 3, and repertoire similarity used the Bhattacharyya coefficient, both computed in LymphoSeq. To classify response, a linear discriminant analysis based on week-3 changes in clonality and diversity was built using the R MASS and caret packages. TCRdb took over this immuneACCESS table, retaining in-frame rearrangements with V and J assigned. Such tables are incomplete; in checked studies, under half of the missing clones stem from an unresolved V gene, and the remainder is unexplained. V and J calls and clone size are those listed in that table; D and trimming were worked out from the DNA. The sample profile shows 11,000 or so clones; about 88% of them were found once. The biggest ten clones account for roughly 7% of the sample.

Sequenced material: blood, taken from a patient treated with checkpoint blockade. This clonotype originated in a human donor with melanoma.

The nucleotide sequence reads as follows: TGTGCCAGCAGCTTTGCGGGGAGTGGAGAGCAGTTCTTC. The translation is CASSFAGSGEQFF. The V gene is TRBV7-6 and the J gene is TRBJ2-1; TRBD2 is a possible D gene, resting on 6 matching bases. The cysteine opens and the phenylalanine closes a CDR3 of 13 amino acids. Only CDR3 DNA remains: 39 bases, in frame from the first base. V is clipped by 3 bases and J by 10 bases, and the sequence between their germline boundaries is 13 bases long. According to the germline V gene, CDR1 reads SGHVS and CDR2 reads FNYEAQ.